This T cell receptor (beta chain) was retrieved from a study of response to subunit inactivated influenza vaccine. Ten or more counts support this clonotype. Its cognate antigen is unknown. MiXCR, applied by TCRdb to the RT-PCR reads, yields one record per CDR3 protein. The sample has roughly 700,000 distinct CDR3 sequences, approximately 13% seen once; the top ten hold 6% to 7%. Whole-study findings and limits: Researchers suggested that each seasonal influenza vaccination recruits few new T cells.

V lost 4 bases to trimming and J lost 0 bases, with 20 bases between them. Germline loops: CDR1 LNHNV, CDR2 YYDKDF (reference sequence). CDR3 length: 18 residues. This receptor was identified in a man in his fifties who received an inactivated influenza vaccine. The chain links TRBV15 to TRBJ2-3; possible D gene TRBD2, 5 bases. Sequenced material: PBMCs from blood, taken 14 to 15 days before vaccination. The CDR3 DNA is TGTGCCACCAGCACCCGCGCAATACTGCGGACTAGCACAGATACGCAGTATTTT. Translating gives CATSTRAILRTSTDTQYF.